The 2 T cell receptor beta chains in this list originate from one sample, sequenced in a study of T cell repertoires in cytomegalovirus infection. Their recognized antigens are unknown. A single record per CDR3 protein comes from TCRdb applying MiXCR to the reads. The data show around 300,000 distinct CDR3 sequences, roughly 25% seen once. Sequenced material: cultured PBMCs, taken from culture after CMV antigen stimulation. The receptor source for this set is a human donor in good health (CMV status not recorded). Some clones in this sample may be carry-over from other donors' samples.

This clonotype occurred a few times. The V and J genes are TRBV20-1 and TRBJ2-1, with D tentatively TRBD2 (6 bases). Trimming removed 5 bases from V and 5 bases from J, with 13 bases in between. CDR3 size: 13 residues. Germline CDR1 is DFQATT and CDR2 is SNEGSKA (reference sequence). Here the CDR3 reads CSAVGSGDNEQFF. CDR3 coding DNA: TGCAGTGCTGTAGGGTCGGGAGACAATGAGCAGTTCTTC.

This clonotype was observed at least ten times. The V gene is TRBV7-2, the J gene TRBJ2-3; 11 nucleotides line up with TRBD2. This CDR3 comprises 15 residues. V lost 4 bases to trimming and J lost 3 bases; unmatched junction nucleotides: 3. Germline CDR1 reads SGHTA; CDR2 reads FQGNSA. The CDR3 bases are TGTGCCAGCAGCTACCGACTAGCGGGAACAGATACGCAGTATTTT. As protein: CASSYRLAGTDTQYF.